These 20 T cell receptor beta chains were all obtained from the same sample, sequenced in a study of blood T cell repertoires in COVID-19. Assay used: immunoSEQ multiplex PCR; TCRdb lists only in-frame clones, some missing. The sample yields 200,000 to 250,000 clones, about 84% seen once. What was sequenced was peripheral blood. The origin of the receptors is a man of 80 years or more with acute or convalescent COVID-19.

The rearrangement uses TRBV5-1 and TRBJ2-7; possible D gene TRBD1, 5 bases. The V end lost 1 base, the J end lost 5 bases, and 16 bases lay between the germline ends. CDR3 length equals 15 residues. The germline V gene encodes CDR1 SGHRS and CDR2 YFSETQ. This CDR3 reads CASSLNNGAIDEQYF. The DNA for the CDR3 is TGCGCCAGCAGCTTGAACAATGGGGCGATCGACGAGCAGTACTTC.

The chain employs TRBV9 and TRBJ2-1, with 8 bases aligning to TRBD1. The germline CDR1 and CDR2 sequences are SGDLS and YYNGEE. V lost 4 bases and J lost 6; bases outside the gene matches: 12. This CDR3 region has 16 residues. DNA of the CDR3: TGTGCCAGCAGCCCCCCCGGGCAGGGGGCCGCCAATGAGCAGTTCTTC. Amino acids: CASSPPGQGAANEQFF.

The rearrangement joins TRBV5-1 to TRBJ1-6; D is unclear. Trimming left V 4 bases short and J 5 bases short, with 7 bases between. The CDR3 covers 13 residues. CDR1 and CDR2 (germline): SGHRS, YFSETQ. The DNA of the CDR3 is TGCGCCAGCAGCGAAGAGAATAATTCACCCCTCCACTTT. It is translated as CASSEENNSPLHF.

This chain joins TRBV6-5 and TRBJ2-7; tentatively, D is TRBD2 (5 bases). The V gene's germline CDR1 is MNHEY and CDR2 SVGAGI. Trimming pared 6 bases from V and 6 bases from J, leaving 12 bases between. This CDR3 comprises 12 residues. The CDR3 sequence: CASSDPGGEQYF. In nucleotides, the CDR3 is TGTGCCAGCAGCGACCCCGGAGGCGAGCAGTACTTC.

The chain links TRBV27 to TRBJ1-1, with 8 bases lining up with TRBD1. The CDR3 consists of 13 residues. J gave up 3 bases and V 6 bases, and 3 bases lay outside the gene matches. Germline V gene data show CDR1 as MNHEY and CDR2 as SMNVEV (reference sequence). Here the CDR3 reads CASSGQGDTEAFF. The CDR3 region has the DNA TGTGCCAGCAGCGGACAGGGAGACACTGAAGCTTTCTTT.

The chain combines TRBV11-2 with TRBJ2-2; 7 bases align to TRBD1. Germline loops: CDR1 SGHAT, CDR2 FQNNGV. V gave up 10 bases and J gave up 5 bases; unmatched junction bases: 10. The CDR3 is 14 amino acids. CDR3 in DNA: TGTGCCACCCGATCAGGGGGTGGGACCGGGGAGCTGTTTTTT. Translation: CATRSGGGTGELFF.

In its sample, this clone was seen once. This chain uses TRBV3-1 (or the pseudogene TRBV3-2) with TRBJ2-2; TRBD1 matches at 9 bases. The germline CDR1 and CDR2 sequences are LGHDT and YNNKEL (reference sequence). Trimming took 2 bases from V and 15 from J; bases not matched to a gene: 10. This CDR3 has 14 amino acids. CDR3 protein: CASSQFQPGQGVFF. CDR3 sequence (DNA): TGTGCCAGCAGCCAATTTCAACCGGGACAGGGTGTGTTTTTT.

V and J are TRBV2 and TRBJ2-7, with a weak D call TRBD2 (5 bases). The V gene's germline CDR1 is SNHLY and CDR2 FYNNEI. The ends were cut back, 8 bases at V and 6 bases at J, with 20 bases in the middle. This CDR3 spans 14 amino acids. This chain's CDR3 is CASSYLREASEQYF. In nucleotides, the CDR3 is TGTGCCAGCTCCTACCTCCGGGAAGCCAGCGAGCAGTACTTC.

The V call is TRBV3-1 (or the pseudogene TRBV3-2), the J call TRBJ1-5; D ambiguous. The CDR3 extends over 14 amino acids. Germline-derived CDR1 and CDR2 are LGHDT and YNNKEL (reference sequence). V lost 0 bases, J lost 3 bases, and 6 bases lay in between. The CDR3 nucleotides are TGTGCCAGCAGCCAAGATCCTGTCAATCAGCCCCAGCATTTT. It translates to CASSQDPVNQPQHF.

This chain links TRBV5-1 with TRBJ1-2; D call uncertain. Germline V gene data show CDR1 as SGHRS and CDR2 as YFSETQ. The CDR3 is 15 amino acids. With 0 bases removed from V and 4 bases from J, the gap between germline ends came to 13 bases. The CDR3 reads CASSLATGSGYGYTF. The DNA of the CDR3 is TGCGCCAGCAGCTTGGCGACGGGGTCGGGCTATGGCTACACCTTC.

V and J are TRBV11-2 and TRBJ2-7; 7 bases line up with TRBD2. Trimming cost V 7 bases and J 4 bases; bases outside gene matches: 4. The CDR3 runs to 12 residues. Germline lookup yields CDR1 SGHAT and CDR2 FQNNGV. DNA of the CDR3: TGTGCCAGCATGGGGGGGGTATACGAGCAGTACTTC. Protein: CASMGGVYEQYF.

This clone showed up just a few times. The rearrangement links TRBV5-1 to TRBJ1-3; D gene unclear. Trimming left V 0 bases short and J 0 bases short, with 19 bases between. This CDR3 has 19 residues. Germline CDR1 and CDR2: SGHRS and YFSETQ. CDR3 in DNA: TGCGCCAGCAGCTTGGATTTCCGGGTCCCACTCGCCTCTGGAAACACCATATATTTT. This encodes CASSLDFRVPLASGNTIYF.

The chain couples TRBV5-1 to TRBJ1-2, with D unresolved. Germline V CDR1 and CDR2: SGHRS, YFSETQ. With 3 bases removed from V and 5 bases from J, the gap between germline ends came to 11 bases. The CDR3 has 13 residues. The CDR3 region is CASSSEGLYGYTF. The CDR3 region has the DNA TGCGCCAGCAGCTCTGAGGGATTATATGGCTACACCTTC.

The V call is TRBV4-1, the J call TRBJ2-5; 7 bases match TRBD1. CDR3 length equals 15 residues. Trimming cost V 4 bases and J 3 bases; bases outside gene matches: 8. Germline V gene data show CDR1 as MGHRA and CDR2 as YSYEKL. The CDR3 region is CASSPRDRGEETQYF. The DNA for the CDR3 is TGCGCCAGCAGCCCCCGGGACAGAGGGGAAGAGACCCAGTACTTC.

The chain is built from TRBV6-5 and TRBJ2-1; D gene unclear. Germline CDR1 and CDR2: MNHEY and SVGAGI. This CDR3 region has 13 residues. Trimming shortened V by 4 bases and J by 10 bases, and 14 bases separated the two germline ends. CDR3 loop: CASSFSLWAEQFF. As DNA, the CDR3 is TGTGCCAGCAGTTTCTCCCTTTGGGCAGAGCAGTTCTTC.

The chain joins TRBV2 to TRBJ2-2; a possible D gene is TRBD2 (5 bases). The V end lost 7 bases, the J end lost 7 bases, and 19 bases lay between the germline ends. Germline V gene lookup returns CDR1 SNHLY and CDR2 FYNNEI. The CDR3 covers 15 residues. The CDR3 DNA is TGTGCCAGCAAGGCAACGAATCTTGGAGGCGGGGAGCTGTTTTTT. Encoded protein: CASKATNLGGGELFF.

This clone was detected only a few times. The chain links TRBV29-1 to TRBJ2-3; D not resolved. The V end lost 4 bases, the J end lost 0 bases, and 8 bases lay between the germline ends. This CDR3 comprises 13 residues. From germline, CDR1 is SQVTM and CDR2 ANQGSEA. This CDR3 is CSVGQSSTDTQYF. CDR3 nucleotides: TGCAGCGTTGGGCAGTCTAGCACAGATACGCAGTATTTT.

This clone was observed a handful of times. The chain recombines TRBV7-8 with TRBJ2-1; 7 nucleotides match TRBD2. The CDR3 sequence is 13 residues long. Germline lookup yields CDR1 SGHVS and CDR2 FQNEAQ. After removal of 5 bases from V and 6 bases from J, the junction contained 4 bases not matched to a gene. CDR3 sequence: CASSPGLLNEQFF. As DNA, the CDR3 is TGTGCCAGCAGCCCGGGACTACTCAATGAGCAGTTCTTC.

The chain joins TRBV2 to TRBJ1-4, with 8 bases identical to TRBD1. J was trimmed by 12 bases and V by 4 bases; bases with no gene match: 4. CDR3 size: 12 residues. CDR1 and CDR2 from the germline V gene are SNHLY and FYNNEI. The CDR3 DNA is TGTGCCAGCAGTGCACAGGGGGAAGAACTGTTTTTT. Its translation is CASSAQGEELFF. Together with reference TRBV2 and TRBJ1-4, the CDR3 gives the full variable domain: EPEVTQTPSHQVTQMGQEVILRCVPISNHLYFYWYRQILGQKVEFLVSFYNNEISEKSEIFDDQFSVERPDGSNFTLKIRSTKLEDSAMYFCASSAQGEELFFGSGTQLSVL.

This chain joins TRBV6-5 and TRBJ1-5; TRBD1 is a possible D gene (5 bases). The CDR3 spans 15 residues. CDR1 is MNHEY and CDR2 is SVGAGI in the germline V gene. The V and J ends lost 6 bases and 5 bases respectively, with 17 bases between them. This CDR3 reads CASSISAGRHQPQHF. CDR3 sequence (DNA): TGTGCCAGCAGCATCTCGGCAGGGCGACATCAGCCCCAGCATTTT.